The 11 T cell receptor beta chains listed next were all sequenced from one sample in a study of molecular identifiers for immune sequencing clone quantification. MiXCR was run by TCRdb on the PCR reads, yielding one entry per CDR3 protein. The repertoire holds about 40,000 distinct CDR3 sequences, about 24% seen once, with 0.85% to 1% in the top ten. The sample comprised naive CD8+ T cells from blood, with Jurkat cell RNA spiked in. Sample subset: FACS-sorted CD8+CD4-CCR7+CD45RA+ naive T cells. The source is a human donor in good health. Some libraries in this study had Jurkat cell RNA spiked in.

As regards this clonotype: A junction end diverges from the germline sequence, so it may reflect a read error. The J gene is TRBJ2-1, the V gene TRBV9, with TRBD2 identical over 9 bases. The CDR3 is 16 amino acids. Germline CDR1 and CDR2: SGDLS and YYNGEE. CDR3: CASSPGLADSYNEKFF. In DNA, the CDR3 is TGTGCCAGCAGCCCGGGACTAGCCGACTCCTACAATGAGAAGTTCTTC.

There are many counts of this clonotype. The chain links TRBV10-2 to TRBJ2-3; D is unresolved. The CDR3 has 13 residues. Germline loops: CDR1 WSHSY, CDR2 SAAADI. Trimming left V 8 bases short and J 4 bases short, with 13 bases between. In nucleotides, the CDR3 is TGCGCCAGCTCTGACTTCTCTCCAGATACGCAGTATTTT. It is translated as CASSDFSPDTQYF.

This clonotype was observed many times. The rearrangement links TRBV6-2 or TRBV6-3 to TRBJ2-7; D not resolved. The germline V and J ends were trimmed by 5 bases and 1 base, with 15 bases remaining between them. The CDR3 loop spans 15 amino acids. Germline CDR1 MNHEY, CDR2 SVGEGT. Here the CDR3 reads CASSPGPASSYEQYF. The DNA for the CDR3 is TGTGCCAGCAGTCCCGGCCCAGCCTCATCCTACGAGCAGTACTTC.

This clonotype was recorded at least ten times. The chain couples TRBV12-3 or TRBV12-4 to TRBJ2-5; D gene unclear. The CDR3 loop spans 15 amino acids. V was clipped by 3 bases and J by 3 bases, with 14 bases between them. The CDR3 nucleotides read TGTGCCAGCAGTTTGAAGGTGACTCCCAAAGAGACCCAGTACTTC. This sequence encodes CASSLKVTPKETQYF.

This clonotype has just a few counts. A read error may be the cause here, since a much bigger clone is one base away. The CDR3 sequence is CASSLAEQSF. CDR3 coding DNA: TGTGCCAGCAGCTTAGCTGAGCAGTCCTTC. V usage is TRBV11-2 and J usage is TRBJ2-1; D remains unclear. CDR3 size: 10 residues. Germline V gene lookup returns CDR1 SGHAT and CDR2 FQNNGV.

This clonotype has only one observation. It may be a read error: a sequence one base away is much more abundant. The chain recombines TRBV11-1 with TRBJ1-1; D call uncertain. The CDR3 contains 14 residues. The germline V gene has CDR1 SGHAT and CDR2 FQDESV (reference sequence). The CDR3 loop is CASSPTSLNTEAYF. CDR3 bases: TGTGCCAGCAGCCCCACAAGCTTGAACACTGAAGCTTACTTT.

This clonotype was seen many times. The chain is built from TRBV25-1 and TRBJ2-3; 7 bases align to TRBD1. Germline values: CDR1 MGHDK, CDR2 SYGVNS. With V trimmed by 3 bases and J by 6 bases, 6 bases remained unmatched. There are 14 residues in the CDR3. The chain's CDR3 is CASSDLDRPDTQYF. The CDR3 DNA follows: TGTGCCAGCAGTGATTTGGACAGGCCCGATACGCAGTATTTT.

The chain is built from TRBV11-2 and TRBJ1-1; D perhaps matches TRBD1 (6 bases). V was clipped by 10 bases and J by 1 base, with 22 bases between them. This CDR3 spans 16 amino acids. From germline, CDR1 is SGHAT and CDR2 FQNNGV. The CDR3 bases are TGTGCCAACTCAGCCTTGGGTTCGACAGGGAACACTGAAGCTTTCTTT. Its translation is CANSALGSTGNTEAFF.

Concerning this clonotype itself: A much bigger clone sits one base away, suggesting this may be a read error. This chain uses TRBV11-2 with TRBJ2-3; TRBD2 is a possible D gene (6 bases). Per the germline V gene, CDR1 is SGHAT and CDR2 is FQNNGV. The CDR3 covers 17 residues. The CDR3 here is CACSSGWGGVPTDTQYF. As DNA, the CDR3 is TGTGCCTGCAGCTCCGGGTGGGGCGGGGTCCCCACAGATACGCAGTATTTT.

This clonotype was recorded at least ten times. The chain uses TRBV25-1 and TRBJ2-3; D is unresolved. The CDR3 loop spans 12 amino acids. V dropped 5 bases and J dropped 6 bases, with 9 bases sitting between them. Germline V gene lookup returns CDR1 MGHDK and CDR2 SYGVNS. The DNA for the CDR3 is TGTGCCAGCAGTTGGCGTGTGGATACGCAGTATTTT. Amino acids: CASSWRVDTQYF.

This clonotype has at least ten counts. The chain employs TRBV29-1 and TRBJ2-5; no clear D. The CDR3 has 14 amino acids. The V and J ends lost 1 base and 8 bases respectively, with 17 bases between them. Germline CDR1 is SQVTM and CDR2 is ANQGSEA. The CDR3 region is CSVEGDEGFGTQYF. The CDR3 region has the DNA TGCAGCGTTGAAGGTGACGAAGGGTTTGGCACCCAGTACTTC.